Below are 25 T cell receptor beta chains sequenced from a single sample in a study of cytomegalovirus exposure and HLA in healthy donors. PCR involved 60 Vbeta and 13 Jbeta primers. Assay: immunoSEQ multiplex PCR; the TCRdb copy retains only in-frame clones and omits some. The sample records some 120,000 clones, 77% being singletons. The sequenced sample consisted of PBMCs. The receptor set was obtained from a woman in her thirties or forties in good health and CMV-seropositive.

V gene TRBV7-9 combines with J gene TRBJ2-2; 7 bases match TRBD1. There are 14 residues in the CDR3. The germline CDR1 and CDR2 sequences are SEHNR and FQNEAQ (reference sequence). J gave up 7 bases and V 0 bases, and 2 bases lay outside the gene matches. The CDR3 loop reads CASSLAGGDGELFF. In DNA, the CDR3 is TGTGCCAGCAGCTTAGCAGGGGGCGACGGGGAGCTGTTTTTT.

The gene calls are TRBV2 and TRBJ2-2; the D gene is possibly TRBD2 (6 bases). V lost 4 bases and J lost 1, with 13 bases in between. The CDR3 spans 16 residues. From germline, CDR1 is SNHLY and CDR2 FYNNEI. The DNA for the CDR3 is TGTGCCAGCAGTGTCCCCGGGAGCGTGAACACCGGGGAGCTGTTTTTT. Protein sequence: CASSVPGSVNTGELFF.

The gene calls are TRBV6-5 and TRBJ2-7; 8 bases line up with TRBD1. The V gene end was trimmed by 5 bases and the J gene end by 5 bases; junction bases not matched to a gene: 8. This CDR3 is 14 amino acids long. The germline V gene encodes CDR1 MNHEY and CDR2 SVGAGI. The CDR3 DNA reads as TGTGCCAGCAGTCGGACAGGGACTCAGAACGAGCAGTACTTC. This translates into CASSRTGTQNEQYF.

The rearrangement links TRBV5-1 to TRBJ2-3, with 9 bases matching TRBD2. Germline values: CDR1 SGHRS, CDR2 YFSETQ. This CDR3 region has 18 residues. Trimming cost V 0 bases and J 2 bases; bases outside gene matches: 10. CDR3: CASSLAPIASGDTDTQYF. CDR3 nucleotide sequence: TGCGCCAGCAGCTTGGCCCCTATTGCTAGCGGGGACACAGATACGCAGTATTTT.

This clone came up once. The chain combines TRBV27 with TRBJ2-5, with TRBD1 matching 9 bases. The CDR3 spans 14 residues. V was clipped by 5 bases and J by 3 bases; unmatched bases: 4. Per the germline V gene, CDR1 is MNHEY and CDR2 is SMNVEV (reference sequence). DNA for the CDR3: TGTGCCAGCAGTCCCTGGACAGGGGAAGAGACCCAGTACTTC. Translated, it gives CASSPWTGEETQYF.

The V gene is TRBV7-9, the J gene TRBJ1-4, with D hard to call. Germline V gives CDR1 SEHNR, CDR2 FQNEAQ (reference sequence). The CDR3 is 12 amino acids. V gave up 4 bases and J gave up 10 bases, with 10 bases separating them. The CDR3 sequence is CASSSWTGKLFF. The CDR3 DNA reads as TGTGCCAGCAGCTCCTGGACTGGAAAACTGTTTTTT.

The chain joins TRBV10-2 to TRBJ2-5; 9 bases are shared with TRBD1. The DNA end is more similar to TRBJ2-7, so the J call may be wrong. This CDR3 contains 14 residues. Per the germline V gene, CDR1 is WSHSY and CDR2 is SAAADI. In DNA, the CDR3 is TGCGCCAGCAAATCCGGGACAGGGATCGACGAGCAGTACTTC. Translation: CASKSGTGIDEQYF.

This clone was found once. The chain employs TRBV5-1 and TRBJ2-7; D is perhaps TRBD1 (6 bases). With 0 bases removed from V and 1 base from J, the gap between germline ends came to 14 bases. Germline V gene lookup returns CDR1 SGHRS and CDR2 YFSETQ. The CDR3 covers 16 residues. CDR3 in amino acids: CASSLASTGQSYEQYF. DNA of the CDR3: TGCGCCAGCAGCTTGGCCTCGACAGGCCAATCCTACGAGCAGTACTTC. Drawing the rest from reference TRBV5-1 and TRBJ2-7, the complete variable domain is KAGVTQTPRYLIKTRGQQVTLSCSPISGHRSVSWYQQTPGQGLQFLFEYFSETQRNKGNFPGRFSGRQFSNSRSEMNVSTLELGDSALYLCASSLASTGQSYEQYFGPGTRLTVT.

In its sample, this clone was seen once. The rearrangement links TRBV18 to TRBJ2-1; possibly TRBD2 for D (6 bases). The CDR3 has 14 residues. V shed 0 bases and J shed 9 bases, with 12 bases lying between them. CDR1 is KGHSH and CDR2 is LQKENI in the germline V gene. Written as DNA, the CDR3 is TGTGCCAGCTCACCACCGAGCAGGGAGGCTGAGCAGTTCTTC. This codes for CASSPPSREAEQFF.

This clone was observed a few times. This chain joins TRBV19 and TRBJ2-4; 9 nucleotides line up with TRBD2. Per germline, CDR1 LNHDA and CDR2 SQIVND (reference sequence). V was pared by 3 bases and J by 7 bases, with 4 bases of the junction left unmatched. The CDR3 has 14 amino acids. The CDR3 nucleotides are TGTGCCAGTAGTATTCCAAGCGGGAGGAACATTCAGTACTTC. This gives the protein CASSIPSGRNIQYF. The variable domain in full, completed from reference TRBV19 and TRBJ2-4, reads DGGITQSPKYLFRKEGQNVTLSCEQNLNHDAMYWYRQDPGQGLRLIYYSQIVNDFQKGDIAEGYSVSREKKESFPLTVTSAQKNPTAFYLCASSIPSGRNIQYFGAGTRLSVL.

The chain has TRBV9 and TRBJ2-3; 7 bases agree with TRBD2. This CDR3 has 15 amino acids. V was pared by 0 bases and J by 6 bases, with 7 bases of the junction left unmatched. Germline V gene lookup returns CDR1 SGDLS and CDR2 YYNGEE. For the CDR3, the DNA is TGTGCCAGCAGCGTAGCTAGACTAGCTGGGGATACGCAGTATTTT. Its translation is CASSVARLAGDTQYF. Supplemented by reference TRBV9 and TRBJ2-3, the full variable domain reads DSGVTQTPKHLITATGQRVTLRCSPRSGDLSVYWYQQSLDQGLQFLIQYYNGEERAKGNILERFSAQQFPDLHSELNLSSLELGDSALYFCASSVARLAGDTQYFGPGTRLTVL.

The chain uses TRBV15 and TRBJ1-6; TRBD1 aligns across 7 bases. This CDR3 has 15 amino acids. Germline lookup yields CDR1 LNHNV and CDR2 YYDKDF (reference sequence). The trim removed 3 bases at V and 3 bases at J, leaving 2 bases unmatched. The CDR3 DNA reads as TGTGCCACCAGCAGTCGGGACAGCTATAATTCACCCCTCCACTTT. Protein product: CATSSRDSYNSPLHF.

This clone was seen a few times. The chain uses TRBV6-6 and TRBJ2-7; maybe TRBD2 (5 bases). Deletions cut 8 bases from V and 7 bases from J, with 15 bases between. Germline V lookup: CDR1 MNHNY, CDR2 SVGAGI (reference sequence). This CDR3 region has 12 residues. The CDR3, as DNA: TGTGCCAGCTGGTCACGGGGATCAGAGCAGTACTTC. Translated: CASWSRGSEQYF.

The chain recombines TRBV5-1 with TRBJ2-7, with 8 bases fitting TRBD1. The junction had 11 bases not matched to a gene; V was cut back by 4 bases and J by 2 bases. Germline V gives CDR1 SGHRS, CDR2 YFSETQ. The CDR3 runs 16 residues. The CDR3: CASSRGQGTRAYEQYF. As DNA, the CDR3 is TGCGCCAGCAGCAGAGGACAGGGTACAAGGGCCTACGAGCAGTACTTC.

The genes are TRBV28 and TRBJ1-2, with D hard to call. Trimming took off 1 base at V and 4 bases at J, with 7 bases between the two ends. Germline CDR1 and CDR2: MDHEN and SYDVKM. This CDR3 is 13 amino acids long. This CDR3 reads CASSLSPPYGYTF. CDR3 DNA: TGTGCCAGCAGTTTATCTCCTCCCTATGGCTACACCTTC.

This chain uses TRBV30 with TRBJ1-1; no clear D. Germline V gives CDR1 GTSNPN, CDR2 SVGIG (reference sequence). The CDR3 is made up of 13 amino acids. The ends were cut back, 4 bases at V and 5 bases at J, with 14 bases in the middle. The CDR3 is CAWNREPWTEAFF. CDR3 in DNA: TGTGCCTGGAACCGAGAACCTTGGACTGAAGCTTTCTTT.

Only a few counts were recorded for this clone. J is TRBJ2-3 and V is TRBV6-1, with 14 positions matching TRBD2. This CDR3 region has 15 residues. Germline V CDR1 and CDR2: MNHNS, SASEGT. With V trimmed by 7 bases and J by 8 bases, 8 bases remained unmatched. CDR3 in amino acids: CASNGLAGGRGTQYF. The CDR3 nucleotides are TGTGCCAGCAACGGACTAGCGGGAGGACGAGGTACGCAGTATTTT.

This chain connects TRBV2 to TRBJ2-7, with 11 bases fitting TRBD1. CDR1 and CDR2 (germline): SNHLY, FYNNEI. The V gene end was trimmed by 3 bases and the J gene end by 6 bases; junction bases not matched to a gene: 4. This CDR3 is built from 14 residues. The CDR3 reads CASSEGQGGIEQYF. CDR3 coding DNA: TGTGCCAGCAGTGAGGGACAGGGGGGTATCGAGCAGTACTTC.

J is TRBJ2-5 and V is TRBV28; 7 bases align to TRBD2. J gave up 6 bases and V 6 bases, and 13 bases lay outside the gene matches. Germline lookup yields CDR1 MDHEN and CDR2 SYDVKM. The CDR3 loop spans 15 amino acids. The CDR3 DNA is TGTGCCAGCAGCCCTGGGGGGGGATCGGTGCAGACCCAGTACTTC. Amino acid sequence: CASSPGGGSVQTQYF.

Regarding this clone: An end of the junction does not agree with germline; a read error may underlie this. This sample also contains other DNA sequences that code for the same CDR3. V and J are TRBV27 and TRBJ2-1; D perhaps matches TRBD2 (6 bases). This CDR3 is 14 amino acids long. The germline gives CDR1 MNHEY, CDR2 SMNVEV (reference sequence). CDR3 amino acids: CASSPGTAYNEQFF. CDR3 nucleotides: TGTGCCAGCAGTCCAGGGACTGCCTATAATGAGCAGTTCTTC.

The chain couples TRBV30 to TRBJ1-6; D may be TRBD1 (6 bases). Per germline, CDR1 GTSNPN and CDR2 SVGIG (reference sequence). Deletions cut 3 bases from V and 8 bases from J, with 23 bases between. This CDR3 has 17 amino acids. The CDR3 DNA sequence: TGTGCCTGGAGCACCACGACGCCGGGACATATTGATTCACCCCTCCACTTT. Translation gives CAWSTTTPGHIDSPLHF.

The chain couples TRBV28 to TRBJ1-2; 10 nucleotides line up with TRBD1. Germline V lookup: CDR1 MDHEN, CDR2 SYDVKM. The length of the CDR3 is 16 residues. Trimming removed 4 bases from V and 8 bases from J; junction bases left unmatched: 13. The CDR3 DNA follows: TGTGCCAGCAGTTCATACTACGGGACAGGGGCCCAGGGCTACACCTTC. This codes for CASSSYYGTGAQGYTF.

The chain links TRBV9 to TRBJ2-7; 8 nucleotides align to TRBD1. This CDR3 has 14 amino acids. V lost 4 bases to trimming and J lost 0 bases; unmatched junction nucleotides: 3. In germline, CDR1 is SGDLS, CDR2 YYNGEE. The CDR3 DNA reads TGTGCCAGCAGCAGGGACAGGTTCTCCTACGAGCAGTACTTC. This gives the protein CASSRDRFSYEQYF.

The rearrangement links TRBV4-1 to TRBJ2-1; 8 bases line up with TRBD2. Germline lookup yields CDR1 MGHRA and CDR2 YSYEKL. The CDR3 contains 16 residues. With 1 base clipped from V and 6 bases from J, the junction kept 8 bases outside the gene matches. The chain's CDR3 is CASSQAPAGDRNEQFF. CDR3 nucleotide sequence: TGCGCCAGCAGCCAAGCCCCAGCGGGAGATCGCAATGAGCAGTTCTTC.

The V and J genes are TRBV19 and TRBJ2-3; D is unclear. Trimming pared 9 bases from V and 1 base from J, leaving 11 bases between. The CDR3 has 13 residues. Germline loops: CDR1 LNHDA, CDR2 SQIVND (reference sequence). CDR3 nucleotides: TGTGCCAGCTCTAGTCACCGCACAGATACGCAGTATTTT. Translated, it gives CASSSHRTDTQYF. The full variable domain, its missing parts supplied by reference TRBV19 and TRBJ2-3, is DGGITQSPKYLFRKEGQNVTLSCEQNLNHDAMYWYRQDPGQGLRLIYYSQIVNDFQKGDIAEGYSVSREKKESFPLTVTSAQKNPTAFYLCASSSHRTDTQYFGPGTRLTVL.